A selection of T cell receptor beta chains follows, all from one sample in a study of blood T cell repertoires in COVID-19. Clones were sequenced by immunoSEQ multiplex PCR, and TCRdb holds only the in-frame ones, with some missing. Of about 440,000 clones in the sample, about 89% were seen once. Sequencing input: peripheral blood. These receptors were collected from a woman aged 30 to 39 with acute or convalescent COVID-19. The CDR3 runs from the conserved cysteine through the conserved F or W. Each record gives: CDR3 length, V gene, J gene, CDR3 protein.

cdr3_length: 13; v_call: TRBV12-3/TRBV12-4; j_call: TRBJ2-7; cdr3_aa: CASSSGLDYEQYF
cdr3_length: 16; v_call: TRBV5-5; j_call: TRBJ2-4; cdr3_aa: CASSLQVPLAKNIQYF
cdr3_length: 14; v_call: TRBV19; j_call: TRBJ1-1; cdr3_aa: CASSIGGIGTEAFF
cdr3_length: 15; v_call: TRBV18; j_call: TRBJ1-3; cdr3_aa: CASSDRVLSGNTIYF
cdr3_length: 15; v_call: TRBV9; j_call: TRBJ1-6; cdr3_aa: CASSPRTGMDSPLHF
cdr3_length: 15; v_call: TRBV6-5; j_call: TRBJ1-1; cdr3_aa: CASSYSVGRAAEAFF
cdr3_length: 15; v_call: TRBV7-2; j_call: TRBJ2-1; cdr3_aa: CASSFLASAYNEQFF
cdr3_length: 16; v_call: TRBV7-2; j_call: TRBJ1-4; cdr3_aa: CASSRRGGGTNEKLFF
cdr3_length: 11; v_call: TRBV5-1; j_call: TRBJ2-7; cdr3_aa: CASSWGTEQYF
cdr3_length: 15; v_call: TRBV2; j_call: TRBJ2-1; cdr3_aa: CASSENQGLYNEQFF
cdr3_length: 15; v_call: TRBV28; j_call: TRBJ2-7; cdr3_aa: CASNPNGLAGHEQYF
cdr3_length: 15; v_call: TRBV6-5; j_call: TRBJ1-2; cdr3_aa: CASTPSQGALNGYTF
cdr3_length: 15; v_call: TRBV5-1; j_call: TRBJ2-3; cdr3_aa: CASSLTGGSTDTQYF
cdr3_length: 20; v_call: TRBV7-3; j_call: TRBJ2-6; cdr3_aa: CASSPLGGQGYDFGANVLTF
cdr3_length: 14; v_call: TRBV2; j_call: TRBJ2-7; cdr3_aa: CASSEIVIPGEQYF
cdr3_length: 14; v_call: TRBV24-1; j_call: TRBJ2-5; cdr3_aa: CATSKSEYQETQYF
cdr3_length: 11; v_call: TRBV28; j_call: TRBJ1-2; cdr3_aa: CASSEDYGYTF
cdr3_length: 12; v_call: TRBV28; j_call: TRBJ2-5; cdr3_aa: CASSLVRETQYF
cdr3_length: 15; v_call: TRBV19; j_call: TRBJ1-3; cdr3_aa: CASSTTGGSGNTIYF
cdr3_length: 17; v_call: TRBV30; j_call: TRBJ1-6; cdr3_aa: CAWRRRPGQGYNSPLHF
cdr3_length: 16; v_call: TRBV3-1/TRBV3-2; j_call: TRBJ2-1; cdr3_aa: CASSQETFSRLNEQFF
cdr3_length: 16; v_call: TRBV27; j_call: TRBJ1-1; cdr3_aa: CASSTIYRGRNTEAFF
cdr3_length: 15; v_call: TRBV5-1; j_call: TRBJ2-2; cdr3_aa: CASSWPRGGTGELFF
cdr3_length: 14; v_call: TRBV6-5; j_call: TRBJ2-2; cdr3_aa: CASSYDRGTGELFF
cdr3_length: 15; v_call: TRBV12-5; j_call: TRBJ2-2; cdr3_aa: CASGPTGEGTGELFF
cdr3_length: 14; v_call: TRBV30; j_call: TRBJ1-6; cdr3_aa: CAWRDRGNNSPLHF
cdr3_length: 14; v_call: TRBV2; j_call: TRBJ2-7; cdr3_aa: CASRLLGHYYEQYF
cdr3_length: 13; v_call: TRBV19; j_call: TRBJ2-5; cdr3_aa: CASSSRPLETQYF
cdr3_length: 14; v_call: TRBV27; j_call: TRBJ2-2; cdr3_aa: CASSFSSGTGELFF
cdr3_length: 13; v_call: TRBV9; j_call: TRBJ1-1; cdr3_aa: CASNPGDGTEAFF
cdr3_length: 13; v_call: TRBV5-1; j_call: TRBJ1-1; cdr3_aa: CASSLFMNTEAFF
cdr3_length: 13; v_call: TRBV3-1/TRBV3-2; j_call: TRBJ2-5; cdr3_aa: CASSQRGEETQYF